The T cell receptor (beta chain) under discussion was sequenced for a study of T cell clonotyping in hematopoietic cell transplantation. Findings and caveats of the study: Cells were unsorted, so CD4 and CD8 contributions were not separated. Recipient TCR diversity dropped after transplant; expanded clonotypes rose from day 30 to 180. Graft donor and pretransplant recipient Inverse Simpson Index values predicted broader posttransplant TCR diversity. At the given depth, recipient repertoires were over 95% de novo clonotypes.

To note about this clone: Its specificity is not known.

The method was immunoSEQ multiplex PCR; TCRdb's version includes in-frame clones alone and lacks a portion of them. The sample includes 15,000 to 20,000 clones, 80% to 95% of them seen just once. The CDR3 runs to 13 residues. CDR1 is SQVTM and CDR2 is ANQGSEA in the germline V gene. The V and J ends lost 2 bases and 1 base respectively, with 6 bases between them. The chain employs TRBV29-1 and TRBJ1-5, with unresolved D. The sequence was collected from a man aged 35 to 55 in good health. Some clones in this sample may be carry-over from other donors' samples. The sequenced sample was peripheral blood mononuclear cells. CDR3 sequence: CSVETQSNQPQHF. Here the CDR3 DNA reads TGCAGCGTTGAAACGCAGAGCAATCAGCCCCAGCATTTT.